These 12 T cell receptor beta chains originate from one sample sequenced in a study of OX40 agonist ivuxolimab in advanced cancers. Here immunoSEQ multiplex PCR was the method, and the copy in TCRdb shows in-frame clones only, minus some. The table lists tens of thousands of clones, 82% of them singletons. Source: CD4+ or CD8+ T cells sorted from blood, taken in a trial of the OX40 agonist ivuxolimab. These receptors were taken from an adult with an advanced solid tumor such as melanoma, head and neck, liver or kidney cancer.

The chain uses TRBV5-1 and TRBJ2-1; 8 bases fit TRBD2. The trim removed 4 bases at V and 0 bases at J, leaving 3 bases unmatched. The CDR3 runs to 15 residues. Germline assignment: CDR1 SGHRS and CDR2 YFSETQ. The CDR3: CASSPGGGSYNEQFF. CDR3 DNA sequence: TGCGCCAGCAGCCCCGGGGGGGGCTCCTACAATGAGCAGTTCTTC. The variable domain in full, with the rest retrieved from reference TRBV5-1 and TRBJ2-1, is KAGVTQTPRYLIKTRGQQVTLSCSPISGHRSVSWYQQTPGQGLQFLFEYFSETQRNKGNFPGRFSGRQFSNSRSEMNVSTLELGDSALYLCASSPGGGSYNEQFFGPGTRLTVL.

This CDR3 is CASSLTGGDEKLFF. The CDR3 DNA is TGTGCCAGCAGCCTTACAGGGGGAGACGAAAAACTGTTTTTT. The V gene is TRBV7-2, the J gene TRBJ1-4; TRBD1 matches at 8 bases. CDR1 is SGHTA and CDR2 is FQGNSA in the germline V gene. The CDR3 has 14 residues. V lost 5 bases, J lost 8 bases, and 7 bases stayed unmatched. Filled out from reference TRBV7-2 and TRBJ1-4, the complete variable domain reads GAGVSQSPSNKVTEKGKDVELRCDPISGHTALYWYRQSLGQGLEFLIYFQGNSAPDKSGLPSDRFSAERTGGSVSTLTIQRTQQEDSAVYLCASSLTGGDEKLFFGSGTQLSVL.

V and J are TRBV30 and TRBJ2-5; 10 bases are a match to TRBD2. This CDR3 comprises 13 residues. Unmatched junction bases numbered 4, after V lost 5 bases and J lost 4 bases. CDR1 GTSNPN and CDR2 SVGIG come from the germline V gene (reference sequence). The CDR3 loop reads CAWGTSDPETQYF. CDR3 in DNA: TGTGCCTGGGGGACTAGCGATCCAGAGACCCAGTACTTC.

The CDR3 DNA reads TGTGCCAGCTCACCATCGACAGGGGGGAACACTGAAGCTTTCTTT. Protein product: CASSPSTGGNTEAFF. V gene TRBV18 combines with J gene TRBJ1-1; 9 bases agree with TRBD1. The germline gives CDR1 KGHSH, CDR2 LQKENI. Trimming removed 2 bases from V and 1 base from J; junction bases left unmatched: 2. CDR3 length: 15 residues.

This clone was found once. The genes are TRBV7-3 and TRBJ2-2; TRBD1 matches 8 bases. The germline V gene has CDR1 SGHTA and CDR2 FQGTGA. With 5 bases clipped from V and 7 bases from J, the junction kept 6 bases outside the gene matches. CDR3 length: 14 amino acids. CDR3 amino acids: CASSLQGANGELFF. CDR3 DNA sequence: TGTGCCAGCAGCCTTCAGGGGGCGAACGGGGAGCTGTTTTTT.

The rearrangement joins TRBV27 to TRBJ2-1; TRBD1 or TRBD2 may be the D gene (6 bases each). Trimming removed 5 bases from V and 4 bases from J, with 15 bases in between. Germline V gene lookup returns CDR1 MNHEY and CDR2 SMNVEV (reference sequence). The CDR3 loop spans 15 amino acids. The CDR3, as DNA: TGTGCCAGCAGTCGGACAGAGACTAGTTACAATGAGCAGTTCTTC. Translation gives CASSRTETSYNEQFF.

This chain joins TRBV4-3 and TRBJ1-6; a weak D match, TRBD1 (5 bases). The CDR3 extends over 15 amino acids. V gave up 1 base and J gave up 3 bases, with 7 bases separating them. The germline V gene encodes CDR1 LGHNA and CDR2 YSLEER. Written as DNA, the CDR3 is TGCGCCAGCAGCCAAGTAAGGGGCTATAATTCACCCCTCCACTTT. Protein product: CASSQVRGYNSPLHF.

The chain combines TRBV9 with TRBJ1-2; weak D call: TRBD1 (6 bases). From germline, CDR1 is SGDLS and CDR2 YYNGEE. V was clipped by 0 bases and J by 8 bases, with 14 bases between them. The CDR3 covers 14 residues. CDR3 sequence: CASSVADRFGGYTF. The CDR3 coding sequence is TGTGCCAGCAGCGTAGCAGACAGGTTTGGGGGCTACACCTTC.

This clone occurred once. The rearrangement joins TRBV5-8 to TRBJ2-3; D call uncertain. The CDR3 has 12 amino acids. From germline, CDR1 is SGHTS and CDR2 YDEGEE. The V end lost 8 bases, the J end lost 4 bases, and 11 bases lay between the germline ends. The CDR3, as DNA: TGTGCCAGTGAACTTGGGGCAGATACGCAGTATTTT. As protein: CASELGADTQYF.

The chain joins TRBV7-8 to TRBJ2-3, with TRBD1 as a possible D gene (6 bases). Germline CDR1 SGHVS, CDR2 FQNEAQ. This CDR3 comprises 15 residues. Trimming removed 3 bases at V and 2 bases at J, with 12 bases between. CDR3 in DNA: TGTGCCAGCAGCTTGGCCGGGACATTCACAGATACGCAGTATTTT. It is translated as CASSLAGTFTDTQYF.

This clone was seen only a few times. The V gene is TRBV7-9, the J gene TRBJ1-3, with D unresolved. Trimming pared 5 bases from V and 2 bases from J, leaving 7 bases between. The germline gives CDR1 SEHNR, CDR2 FQNEAQ (reference sequence). This CDR3 has 13 amino acids. This CDR3 reads CASSLSTGNTIYF. The CDR3, as DNA: TGTGCCAGCAGCCTCTCGACTGGAAACACCATATATTTT. Filled out from reference TRBV7-9 and TRBJ1-3, the complete variable domain reads DTGVSQNPRHKITKRGQNVTFRCDPISEHNRLYWYRQTLGQGPEFLTYFQNEAQLEKSRLLSDRFSAERPKGSFSTLEIQRTEQGDSAMYLCASSLSTGNTIYFGEGSWLTVV.

The CDR3 reads CASSLYTEAFF. CDR3 nucleotide sequence: TGTGCCAGTAGTCTATACACTGAAGCTTTCTTT. This chain links TRBV19 with TRBJ1-1; D is ambiguous. V lost 5 bases and J 3 bases, leaving 4 bases between the germline ends. The germline gives CDR1 LNHDA, CDR2 SQIVND (reference sequence). This CDR3 has 11 amino acids.